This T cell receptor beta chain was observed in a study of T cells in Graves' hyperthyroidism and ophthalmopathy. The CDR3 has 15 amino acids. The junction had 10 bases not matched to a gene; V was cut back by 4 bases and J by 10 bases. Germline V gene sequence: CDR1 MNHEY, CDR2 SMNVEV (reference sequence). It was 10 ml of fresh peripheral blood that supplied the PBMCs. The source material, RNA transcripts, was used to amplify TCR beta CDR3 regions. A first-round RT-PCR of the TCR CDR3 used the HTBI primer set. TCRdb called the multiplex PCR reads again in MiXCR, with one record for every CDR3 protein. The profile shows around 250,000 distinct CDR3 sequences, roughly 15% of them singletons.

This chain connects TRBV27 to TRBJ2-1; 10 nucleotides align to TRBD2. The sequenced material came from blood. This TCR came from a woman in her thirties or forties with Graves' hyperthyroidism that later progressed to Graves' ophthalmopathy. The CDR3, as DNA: TGTGCCAGCAGTTCCCAGCGGGAGGGCCACGGGGAGCAGTTCTTC. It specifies CASSSQREGHGEQFF.